This TCR beta chain was observed in a study of beta chain features in type 1 diabetes. Study results and limitations: The study found moderately but significantly shorter TCRB CDR3s in all four CD4+ subsets of Type 1 diabetes patients.

CD4+ naive, central memory, regulatory and stem cell-like memory subsets were isolated by sorting on CD45RO/CCR7/CD25/CD127/CD95/CD27. Worth noting for this clone: The antigen remains undetermined.

Trimming pared 6 bases from V and 3 bases from J, leaving 15 bases between. Looked up from germline, CDR1 is KGHSH and CDR2 is LQKENI. This CDR3 spans 15 amino acids. The isolated RNA, all of it, was reverse transcribed, so expressed TCRB transcripts were what got sequenced. Assay: immunoSEQ multiplex PCR; the TCRdb copy retains only in-frame clones and omits some. The sample consists of 52,000 or so clones, roughly 50% of them appearing once. The rearrangement uses TRBV18 and TRBJ2-1; tentative D call: TRBD1 (7 bases). Sequenced sample: Tregs from blood. The clonotype was recovered from a woman in her thirties or forties with type 1 diabetes. This CDR3 reads CASSYQGGSYNEQFF. The CDR3 nucleotides read TGTGCCAGCTCCTATCAGGGGGGTAGCTACAATGAGCAGTTCTTC. The variable domain in full, with the rest retrieved from reference TRBV18 and TRBJ2-1, is NAGVMQNPRHLVRRRGQEARLRCSPMKGHSHVYWYRQLPEEGLKFMVYLQKENIIDESGMPKERFSAEFPKEGPSILRIQQVVRGDSAAYFCASSYQGGSYNEQFFGPGTRLTVL.